This T cell receptor (beta chain) was observed in a study of shared T cell receptors in the human thymus. The method was immunoSEQ multiplex PCR; TCRdb's version includes in-frame clones alone and lacks a portion of them. This table has some 660,000 clones, approximately 89% appearing once. The CDR3 loop spans 14 amino acids. Germline loops: CDR1 MGHDK, CDR2 SYGVNS. The junction had 5 bases not matched to a gene; V was cut back by 7 bases and J by 2 bases. These data also formed part of another study, on human thymus T cells. That report adds: Related research examined unrelated individuals and reported that their thymic repertoires overlapped highly.

This TCR was sampled from a boy under two years old with a congenital heart defect. The rearrangement joins TRBV25-1 to TRBJ2-3, with 8 bases matching TRBD1. The sample taken for sequencing was thymocytes. This CDR3 is CASTDRGNTDTQYF. The CDR3 DNA sequence: TGTGCCAGCACCGACAGGGGTAACACAGATACGCAGTATTTT.